The rows below give T cell receptor beta chains drawn from one sample of a study of T cell clonotyping in hematopoietic cell transplantation. The data were produced by immunoSEQ multiplex PCR, yet TCRdb's version contains in-frame clones alone and is incomplete. The sample comprises approximately 30,000 clones, under 90% of which are singletons, and around 1.9% rests with the top ten. This sample comprised peripheral blood mononuclear cells, obtained before stem cell transplant. These receptors originate from a man in his forties or fifties with acute myeloid leukemia. Some clones in this sample may be carry-over from other donors' samples. The CDR3 runs from the conserved cysteine through the conserved F or W. A D gene is named only where the DNA matches it firmly. Clone size is not always given. Where it is, it says once, few, many or a class for expanded clones.

v_call	cdr3_length	j_call	clone_size	d_call	cdr3_nt	cdr3_aa
TRBV29-1	14	TRBJ2-7	.	TRBD2	TGCAGCGTTGTGCGGGGGGCCCTATCCTACGAGCAGTACTTC	CSVVRGALSYEQYF
TRBV30	14	TRBJ2-3	.	TRBD2	TGTGCCTTCGACCGGGGACTAGCGGGGGGTACGCAGTATTTT	CAFDRGLAGGTQYF
TRBV11-2	12	TRBJ1-5	few	.	TGTGCCAGCAGCTTAGGAGACCAGCCCCAGCATTTT	CASSLGDQPQHF
TRBV4-1	15	TRBJ1-1	.	.	TGCGCCAGCAGCCAAGCCCCCCCGGGGGTCACTGAAGCTTTCTTT	CASSQAPPGVTEAFF
TRBV13	14	TRBJ1-1	.	.	TGTGCCAGCAGCTTACTTCAGGGGATCGGTGAAGCTTTCTTT	CASSLLQGIGEAFF
TRBV5-4	14	TRBJ2-3	.	.	TGTGCCAGCAGCGCGGGGACGTACACAGATACGCAGTATTTT	CASSAGTYTDTQYF
TRBV29-1	12	TRBJ1-2	few	.	TGCAGCGTCCGGAGCATCTCCGGCGGCTACACCTTC	CSVRSISGGYTF
TRBV19	17	TRBJ2-4	.	.	TGTGCCAGTAGTCCCCGGACAGTCACCATAGCCAAAAACATTCAGTACTTC	CASSPRTVTIAKNIQYF
TRBV28	13	TRBJ1-2	few	.	TGTGCCAGCAGCCCTGGGGGCCAAGGCGGCTACACCTTC	CASSPGGQGGYTF
TRBV6-5	14	TRBJ2-3	.	TRBD2	TGTGCCAGCAGTTTGGGACTAGCAGCAGATACGCAGTATTTT	CASSLGLAADTQYF
TRBV6-1	15	TRBJ1-1	.	.	TGTGCCAGCAGTGAACGGTTCCCGGGCAACACTGAAGCTTTCTTT	CASSERFPGNTEAFF
TRBV7-8	13	TRBJ2-1	.	.	TGTGCCAGCAGCTTAGACAAGAGGGGTGAGCAGTTCTTC	CASSLDKRGEQFF
TRBV11-1	16	TRBJ2-3	.	.	TGTGCCAGCAGCTTAGTTGCGGGTTCGCGCACAGATACGCAGTATTTT	CASSLVAGSRTDTQYF
TRBV5-6	18	TRBJ2-1	.	TRBD2	TGTGCCAGCAGCCGAACTAGCGGGAGGGCCCTCCATTACAATGAGCAGTTCTTC	CASSRTSGRALHYNEQFF
TRBV27	19	TRBJ2-5	.	TRBD2	TGTGCCAGCAGCCCGGGGACTAGCGGAAACCCATTCAGGGAAGAGACCCAGTACTTC	CASSPGTSGNPFREETQYF